The rows below give T cell receptor beta chains drawn from one sample of a study of T-cell reconstitution after alpha-beta-depleted transplantation in children. From the PCR reads, TCRdb called clonotypes with MiXCR, one entry per CDR3 protein. The repertoire includes around 800,000 distinct CDR3 sequences, around 15% of them detected once, and about 4.6% sits in the top ten. The specimen comprised PBMCs, mostly from graft donor cells, sampled 360 days after TCRalphabeta/CD19-depleted stem cell transplant. The receptors were gathered from a male patient younger than 18 who had a stem cell transplant for acute lymphoblastic leukemia, so the T cells may come from the graft donor. Each CDR3 is given with its conserved first and last residue. Fields, in order: clone size, J gene, V gene, D gene, CDR3 DNA, CDR3 protein. A D gene is named only where the DNA matches it firmly. Size is omitted from some rows. Given values are once, few, many or a class for expanded clones.

abundance: NA; j_gene: TRBJ1-2; v_gene: TRBV12-3/TRBV12-4; d_gene: NA; CDR3nt: TGTGCCAGCAGCCAGAACAGGAACTATGGCTACACCTTC; CDR3aa: CASSQNRNYGYTF
abundance: NA; j_gene: TRBJ2-6; v_gene: TRBV18; d_gene: TRBD1; CDR3nt: TGTGCCAGCTTCCGGACAGGGTCGACTGGGGCCAACGTCCTGACTTTC; CDR3aa: CASFRTGSTGANVLTF
abundance: few; j_gene: TRBJ2-1; v_gene: TRBV7-8; d_gene: NA; CDR3nt: TGTGCCAGCAGCTTGGATAGACATCGACAACCCTACAATGAGCAGTTCTTC; CDR3aa: CASSLDRHRQPYNEQFF
abundance: NA; j_gene: TRBJ2-1; v_gene: TRBV16; d_gene: NA; CDR3nt: TGTGCCAGCAGCCAGGGGCTCCGTGAGCAGTTCTTC; CDR3aa: CASSQGLREQFF
abundance: few; j_gene: TRBJ2-2; v_gene: TRBV7-3; d_gene: TRBD2; CDR3nt: TGTGCCAGCAGTCTCCCATCAGCGGGATCGAACACCGGGGAGCTGTTTTTT; CDR3aa: CASSLPSAGSNTGELFF
abundance: few; j_gene: TRBJ1-1; v_gene: TRBV7-9; d_gene: NA; CDR3nt: TGTGCCAGCAGCCCCCTCGGACAATTGGGCACTGAAGCTTTCTTT; CDR3aa: CASSPLGQLGTEAFF
abundance: few; j_gene: TRBJ2-5; v_gene: TRBV27; d_gene: TRBD2; CDR3nt: TGTGCCAGCAGTTTAGGGGGACTAGCGGGAGATGGAGAGACCCAGTACTTC; CDR3aa: CASSLGGLAGDGETQYF
abundance: few; j_gene: TRBJ2-7; v_gene: TRBV20-1; d_gene: NA; CDR3nt: TGCAGTGCGACCGCCTCCCTGGAGGGCCGGTATTACGAGCAGTACTTC; CDR3aa: CSATASLEGRYYEQYF
abundance: few; j_gene: TRBJ1-3; v_gene: TRBV6-5; d_gene: NA; CDR3nt: TGTGCCAGCAGTTACCGGAGGCCGGGTGGAAACACCATATATTTT; CDR3aa: CASSYRRPGGNTIYF
abundance: NA; j_gene: TRBJ2-7; v_gene: TRBV10-3; d_gene: TRBD2; CDR3nt: TGTGCCATTTCTCTGGGACTAGCAATCTCCCACGAGCAGTACTTC; CDR3aa: CAISLGLAISHEQYF
abundance: NA; j_gene: TRBJ2-7; v_gene: TRBV29-1; d_gene: NA; CDR3nt: TGCAGCGGAGAAGTTAACTACGAGCAGTACTTC; CDR3aa: CSGEVNYEQYF
abundance: NA; j_gene: TRBJ2-7; v_gene: TRBV7-6; d_gene: TRBD2; CDR3nt: TGTGCCAGCAGCTTATTCGGGGGCGGGAGGGCTACCTACGAGCAGTACTTC; CDR3aa: CASSLFGGGRATYEQYF
abundance: NA; j_gene: TRBJ2-5; v_gene: TRBV20-1; d_gene: NA; CDR3nt: TGCAGTGCTACCGGACAGACCCAAGAGACCCAGTACTTC; CDR3aa: CSATGQTQETQYF
abundance: many; j_gene: TRBJ2-7; v_gene: TRBV4-1; d_gene: TRBD2; CDR3nt: TGCGCCAGCAGCCAACTTCGACTAGCGGGAGGGCAGGGCGAGCAGTACTTC; CDR3aa: CASSQLRLAGGQGEQYF
abundance: many; j_gene: TRBJ1-1; v_gene: TRBV4-2; d_gene: NA; CDR3nt: TGTGCCAGCAGCCAAGAGGGGGGGAGTACTGAAGCTTTCTTT; CDR3aa: CASSQEGGSTEAFF
abundance: many; j_gene: TRBJ2-2; v_gene: TRBV5-5; d_gene: TRBD1; CDR3nt: TGTGCCAGCAGCTTAGGGACAGGGCCCGGGGAGCTGTTTTTT; CDR3aa: CASSLGTGPGELFF
abundance: few; j_gene: TRBJ2-5; v_gene: TRBV5-4; d_gene: NA; CDR3nt: TGTGCCAGCAGATTTGGGGCAGAAGAGACCCAGTACTTC; CDR3aa: CASRFGAEETQYF
abundance: many; j_gene: TRBJ2-4; v_gene: TRBV20-1; d_gene: NA; CDR3nt: TGCAGTGCTAGAGATTTCCGGGAAGCCAAAAACATTCAGTACTTC; CDR3aa: CSARDFREAKNIQYF
abundance: NA; j_gene: TRBJ2-2; v_gene: TRBV5-6; d_gene: NA; CDR3nt: TGTGCCAGCAGCTCGGTTCGACAGCCCATCCCCGGGGAGCTGTTTTTT; CDR3aa: CASSSVRQPIPGELFF
abundance: few; j_gene: TRBJ2-7; v_gene: TRBV7-8; d_gene: NA; CDR3nt: TGTGCCAGCAGCCGCCAGGGGCTCCCTCTCGAGCAGTACTTC; CDR3aa: CASSRQGLPLEQYF
abundance: few; j_gene: TRBJ2-7; v_gene: TRBV13; d_gene: NA; CDR3nt: TGTGCCAGCAGCTTGAACACCTACTACGAGCAGTACTTC; CDR3aa: CASSLNTYYEQYF
abundance: NA; j_gene: TRBJ2-1; v_gene: TRBV5-1; d_gene: TRBD2; CDR3nt: TGCGCCACCGCACTAGCGAGCTCCTACAATGAGCAGTTCTTC; CDR3aa: CATALASSYNEQFF
abundance: NA; j_gene: TRBJ2-3; v_gene: TRBV5-1; d_gene: NA; CDR3nt: TGCGCCAGCAGCTTACCCCAGGGTTGGGGACTCACAGATACGCAGTATTTT; CDR3aa: CASSLPQGWGLTDTQYF
abundance: NA; j_gene: TRBJ1-2; v_gene: TRBV15; d_gene: TRBD1; CDR3nt: TGTGCCACCAGCAGAGATGGGACAGATGGCTACACCTTC; CDR3aa: CATSRDGTDGYTF
abundance: many; j_gene: TRBJ2-7; v_gene: TRBV11-2; d_gene: NA; CDR3nt: TGTGCCAGCAGCTTTTCAGGACTCTACGAGCAGTACTTC; CDR3aa: CASSFSGLYEQYF
abundance: NA; j_gene: TRBJ2-1; v_gene: TRBV2; d_gene: NA; CDR3nt: TGTGCCAGCAGTCAGGCCCTTAATGAGCAGTTCTTC; CDR3aa: CASSQALNEQFF
abundance: few; j_gene: TRBJ1-6; v_gene: TRBV7-8; d_gene: NA; CDR3nt: TGTGCCAGCAGCTTAGGAGGAAACCCCCTCCACTTT; CDR3aa: CASSLGGNPLHF
abundance: NA; j_gene: TRBJ2-5; v_gene: TRBV4-1; d_gene: NA; CDR3nt: TGCGCCAGCAGCCAAGTGGCTAGCCTGGAGACCCAGTACTTC; CDR3aa: CASSQVASLETQYF
abundance: NA; j_gene: TRBJ2-1; v_gene: TRBV5-1; d_gene: NA; CDR3nt: TGCGCCAGCAGCCGGACTACCAAGGAGTTCGAGCAGTTCTTC; CDR3aa: CASSRTTKEFEQFF
abundance: NA; j_gene: TRBJ2-2; v_gene: TRBV29-1; d_gene: NA; CDR3nt: TGCAGCGTTGACCCCCCCCTGCACGGGGAGCTGTTTTTT; CDR3aa: CSVDPPLHGELFF
abundance: NA; j_gene: TRBJ2-7; v_gene: TRBV12-3/TRBV12-4; d_gene: TRBD2; CDR3nt: TGTGCCAGCAGGGTAGCGGGAGTCAACGAGCAGTACTTC; CDR3aa: CASRVAGVNEQYF
abundance: few; j_gene: TRBJ1-3; v_gene: TRBV6-1; d_gene: TRBD1; CDR3nt: TGTGCCAGCAGGCTGACAGGGTCTGGAAACACCATATATTTT; CDR3aa: CASRLTGSGNTIYF
abundance: NA; j_gene: TRBJ1-5; v_gene: TRBV5-1; d_gene: NA; CDR3nt: TGCGCCAGCAGCGTGACGGGGTATAGCAATCAGCCCCAGCATTTT; CDR3aa: CASSVTGYSNQPQHF
abundance: many; j_gene: TRBJ2-5; v_gene: TRBV20-1; d_gene: NA; CDR3nt: TGCAGTGCTACCAGGGACGGGGAGACCCAGTACTTC; CDR3aa: CSATRDGETQYF
abundance: NA; j_gene: TRBJ2-1; v_gene: TRBV7-2; d_gene: NA; CDR3nt: TGTGCCAGCAGCTTAGGGGCGGAATACCCTGAGCAGTTCTTC; CDR3aa: CASSLGAEYPEQFF
abundance: NA; j_gene: TRBJ2-1; v_gene: TRBV7-9; d_gene: TRBD2; CDR3nt: TGTGCCAGCACCATAGCGGGGCGACGTGGTGAGCAGTTCTTC; CDR3aa: CASTIAGRRGEQFF
abundance: few; j_gene: TRBJ2-7; v_gene: TRBV10-3; d_gene: TRBD1; CDR3nt: TGTGCCACCGGTAGGCCAGGGGGCAAAGACGAGCAGTACTTC; CDR3aa: CATGRPGGKDEQYF
abundance: few; j_gene: TRBJ2-5; v_gene: TRBV7-6; d_gene: NA; CDR3nt: TGTGCCAGCAGCTCCAACGGAGGGGAGACCCAGTACTTC; CDR3aa: CASSSNGGETQYF
abundance: few; j_gene: TRBJ2-5; v_gene: TRBV15; d_gene: TRBD2; CDR3nt: TGTGCCACCAGCAGAATTAGCGGGAGGGCGTGGGAGACCCAGTACTTC; CDR3aa: CATSRISGRAWETQYF